Given below is one TCR beta chain in context. The antigen is unknown. A single record per CDR3 protein comes from TCRdb applying MiXCR to the reads. The sample lists around 500,000 distinct CDR3 sequences; about 42% were seen once. This sample is drawn from a study of T cell repertoires in cytomegalovirus infection. As for the study in general: The authors used CMV epitopes that were HLA-C-restricted (recently identified) and HLA-B-restricted (well studied). Indications came from public TCR beta signatures; they pointed to CMV infection and to a matching HLA type. Findings of the study overall: Carriers of CMV plus the relevant HLA were identified by cumulative public TCR beta family frequency.

The V gene lost 0 bases and the J gene lost 4 bases, with 13 bases spanning the gap. The germline V gene encodes CDR1 SGHDN and CDR2 FVKESK. This CDR3 has 16 residues. V usage is TRBV14 and J usage is TRBJ1-5; D is unclear. The source was cultured PBMCs, collected from culture after CMV antigen stimulation. The clonotype was recovered from a human donor in good health (CMV status not recorded). Some clones in this sample may be carry-over from other donors' samples. The CDR3 nucleotides are TGTGCCAGCAGCCAAGATCCGGGCAACCTAAATCAGCCCCAGCATTTT. It is translated as CASSQDPGNLNQPQHF.